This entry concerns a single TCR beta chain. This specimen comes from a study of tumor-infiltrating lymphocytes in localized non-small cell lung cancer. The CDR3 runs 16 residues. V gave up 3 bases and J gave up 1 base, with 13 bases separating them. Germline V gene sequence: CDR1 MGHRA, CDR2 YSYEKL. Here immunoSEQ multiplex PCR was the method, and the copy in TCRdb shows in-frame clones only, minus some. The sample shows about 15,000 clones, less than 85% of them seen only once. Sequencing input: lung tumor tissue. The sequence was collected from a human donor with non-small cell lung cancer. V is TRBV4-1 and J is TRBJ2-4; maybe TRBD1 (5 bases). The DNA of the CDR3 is TGCGCCAGCAGCCAGACGGACAAGGGGGCCAAAAACATTCAGTACTTC. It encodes CASSQTDKGAKNIQYF.